A selection of T cell receptor beta chains follows, all from one sample in a study of CXCR3-negative and CXCR3-positive naive CD8 T cells. TCRdb reprocessed the 5' RACE reads and keeps a single row for each CDR3 protein, giving no DNA. The table gives tens of thousands of distinct CDR3 sequences; the top ten clones make up 0.5% to 0.55% of it. The specimen sequenced was naive CXCR3+ CD8+ T cells from blood. These receptors originate from a human donor in good health. Some clones in this sample may be carry-over from other donors' samples. The CDR3 runs from the conserved cysteine through the conserved F or W.

TRBV4-1	TRBJ1-2	CASSQVDKTGAIYGYTF
TRBV7-9	TRBJ2-1	CASSFAGGENEQFF
TRBV6-2/TRBV6-3	TRBJ2-7	CASSYSTISYEQYF
TRBV5-1	TRBJ2-3	CASSLVSRDVSTDTQYF
TRBV28	TRBJ2-3	CASSFVGGPGEDTQYF
TRBV28	TRBJ2-5	CASSFWQGEKTQYF
TRBV28	TRBJ2-2	CASSWDNTGELFF
TRBV29-1	TRBJ2-7	CSAGLSSYEQYF
TRBV30	TRBJ1-2	CAWSVPGQWLDGYTF
TRBV13	TRBJ2-7	CASSLGLAGAEQYF
TRBV7-9	TRBJ2-5	CASSPVGSAKGETQYF
TRBV28	TRBJ2-3	CASSLQGSLGVDTQYF
TRBV12-3/TRBV12-4	TRBJ2-5	CAISSRQQETQYF
TRBV7-3	TRBJ1-2	CASSLPGQGTVF
TRBV28	TRBJ1-1	CASTTVGDTEAFF
TRBV27	TRBJ2-3	CASSPSQSDTQYF
TRBV28	TRBJ2-5	CASSFAEETQYF